Following are 27 T cell receptor beta chains from one sample sequenced in a study of cytomegalovirus exposure and HLA in healthy donors. PCR primers comprised 60 Vbeta and 13 Jbeta primers. Clones were sequenced by immunoSEQ multiplex PCR, and TCRdb holds only the in-frame ones, with some missing. The sample holds roughly 200,000 clones, roughly 80% seen once. The sample consisted of PBMCs. Source of these receptors: a man in his forties in good health and CMV-seropositive.

The chain carries TRBV2 and TRBJ1-6, with TRBD1 matching 7 bases. The V gene's germline CDR1 is SNHLY and CDR2 FYNNEI. This CDR3 is 13 amino acids long. J lost 9 bases, V lost 4 bases, and 3 bases had no gene match. CDR3 nucleotides: TGTGCCAGCAGTGCGGCAGGGGGTTCACCCCTCCACTTT. Residues: CASSAAGGSPLHF.

Written as DNA, the CDR3 is TGTGCCAGTAGTATAACTTCGGCCAGGGGGCATCAGCCCCAGCATTTT. This encodes CASSITSARGHQPQHF. V is TRBV19 and J is TRBJ1-5; TRBD1 aligns across 8 bases. Germline trimming cut 2 bases from V and 5 bases from J; bases unmatched to any gene: 8. Germline V gene sequence: CDR1 LNHDA, CDR2 SQIVND (reference sequence). This CDR3 is built from 16 residues.

The V and J genes are TRBV5-1 and TRBJ1-1; a possible D gene is TRBD1 (5 bases). The CDR3 has 16 residues. The germline V gene encodes CDR1 SGHRS and CDR2 YFSETQ. V gave up 0 bases and J gave up 0 bases, with 12 bases separating them. The chain's CDR3 is CASSLAGGYMNTEAFF. As DNA, the CDR3 is TGCGCCAGCAGCTTGGCTGGGGGGTACATGAACACTGAAGCTTTCTTT.

The chain uses TRBV27 and TRBJ2-3; weak D call: TRBD2 (6 bases). V was shortened by 3 bases and J by 0 bases, with 10 bases between the two germline ends. CDR1 and CDR2 from the germline V gene are MNHEY and SMNVEV (reference sequence). This CDR3 contains 15 residues. CDR3 DNA sequence: TGTGCCAGCAGTTTGCGGGACCCTAGCACAGATACGCAGTATTTT. Translating gives CASSLRDPSTDTQYF.

This chain links TRBV4-2 with TRBJ2-5; D gene unclear. The CDR3 length is 13 residues. Germline assignment: CDR1 LGHNA and CDR2 YNFKEQ. The ends were cut back, 8 bases at V and 1 base at J, with 11 bases in the middle. The DNA for the CDR3 is TGTGCCAGCTCAAGACTGGCCCAAGAGACCCAGTACTTC. Translating gives CASSRLAQETQYF.

The chain joins TRBV19 to TRBJ2-3, with 9 bases lining up with TRBD1. The CDR3 has 14 amino acids. J was trimmed by 5 bases and V by 4 bases; bases with no gene match: 4. Per the germline V gene, CDR1 is LNHDA and CDR2 is SQIVND (reference sequence). The CDR3 coding sequence is TGTGCCAGTAGTACGACAGGGGGTAGAGATACGCAGTATTTT. Translation: CASSTTGGRDTQYF.

For this clone: This same CDR3 is encoded by further DNA sequences in the sample. This rearrangement joins TRBV7-2 to TRBJ2-3; possible D gene TRBD2, 5 bases. The V gene's germline CDR1 is SGHTA and CDR2 FQGNSA. The CDR3 length is 14 residues. The V gene lost 2 bases and the J gene lost 1 base, with 7 bases spanning the gap. This chain's CDR3 is CASSLTRGTDTQYF. The CDR3 nucleotides are TGTGCCAGCAGCTTAACGCGGGGCACAGATACGCAGTATTTT.

The chain couples TRBV5-6 to TRBJ2-5; no reliable D call. This CDR3 has 14 residues. Germline CDR1 is SGHDT and CDR2 is YYEEEE. Trimming removed 2 bases at V and 5 bases at J, with 13 bases between. CDR3 DNA: TGTGCCAGCAGCTTCCCCTACAGTGACGAGACCCAGTACTTC. The encoded protein is CASSFPYSDETQYF.

The chain uses TRBV27 and TRBJ2-1; unclear D gene. V was trimmed by 6 bases and J by 2 bases, leaving 14 bases between them. The germline V gene has CDR1 MNHEY and CDR2 SMNVEV (reference sequence). The CDR3 runs to 15 residues. The CDR3 sequence: CASSHSRGPYNEQFF. DNA for the CDR3: TGTGCCAGCAGCCACTCGCGTGGGCCCTACAATGAGCAGTTCTTC.

The chain carries TRBV6-1 and TRBJ2-7, with TRBD2 matching 8 bases. Germline CDR1 is MNHNS and CDR2 is SASEGT. The CDR3 spans 14 residues. V trimming: 5 bases; J trimming: 2 bases; junction bases outside the gene matches: 5. The chain's CDR3 is CASSPRGGPYEQYF. The CDR3 DNA sequence: TGTGCCAGCAGTCCCCGGGGGGGGCCCTACGAGCAGTACTTC.

This clone is a singleton in its sample. The chain joins TRBV9 to TRBJ2-7; 10 nucleotides match TRBD2. From germline, CDR1 is SGDLS and CDR2 YYNGEE. The V gene end was trimmed by 0 bases and the J gene end by 4 bases; junction bases not matched to a gene: 4. The CDR3 consists of 15 residues. CDR3 region: CASSVGFSGGYEQYF. The DNA for the CDR3 is TGTGCCAGCAGCGTAGGATTTAGCGGGGGGTACGAGCAGTACTTC.

This clone has just a few counts. The gene calls are TRBV4-3 and TRBJ1-4; TRBD1 matches 7 bases. Germline V gene data show CDR1 as LGHNA and CDR2 as YSLEER. V shed 0 bases, J shed 7 bases, and the junction held 5 bases outside the gene matches. The CDR3 length is 15 residues. The CDR3 loop reads CASSQDQGESEKLFF. In DNA form, the CDR3 reads TGCGCCAGCAGCCAAGATCAGGGGGAAAGTGAAAAACTGTTTTTT.

The chain uses TRBV5-1 and TRBJ2-7; possible D gene TRBD1, 6 bases. CDR3 size: 14 residues. Trimming stripped 4 bases from V and 2 bases from J, with 13 bases between. Germline loops: CDR1 SGHRS, CDR2 YFSETQ. In nucleotides, the CDR3 is TGCGCCAGCAGCCCGACAGGACAAGCCTACGAGCAGTACTTC. It translates to CASSPTGQAYEQYF.

The genes are TRBV10-3 and TRBJ2-7; D perhaps matches TRBD1 (6 bases). Germline CDR1 ENHRY, CDR2 SYGVKD. V was cut by 6 bases and J by 6 bases, with 15 bases left in between. The CDR3 consists of 13 residues. The CDR3 DNA reads TGTGCCATCAGCGAGCGGACAGCCTTCGAGCAGTACTTC. Translated: CAISERTAFEQYF.

This rearrangement joins TRBV9 to TRBJ1-1; D unclear. CDR1 is SGDLS, CDR2 YYNGEE, per germline. V was pared by 0 bases and J by 1 base, with 10 bases between. The CDR3 is made up of 15 amino acids. The CDR3 spells CASSVAGERNTEAFF. For the CDR3, the DNA is TGTGCCAGCAGCGTAGCCGGGGAACGGAACACTGAAGCTTTCTTT.

The chain carries TRBV7-9 and TRBJ2-7; maybe TRBD1 (6 bases). CDR3 length: 16 residues. V lost 2 bases and J lost 0, with 14 bases in between. Germline V CDR1 and CDR2: SEHNR, FQNEAQ (reference sequence). CDR3 loop: CASSLTHPDSSYEQYF. The CDR3 nucleotides are TGTGCCAGCAGCTTAACCCACCCGGACAGCTCCTACGAGCAGTACTTC. The full variable domain, with the rest looked up from reference TRBV7-9 and TRBJ2-7, is DTGVSQNPRHKITKRGQNVTFRCDPISEHNRLYWYRQTLGQGPEFLTYFQNEAQLEKSRLLSDRFSAERPKGSFSTLEIQRTEQGDSAMYLCASSLTHPDSSYEQYFGPGTRLTVT.

This rearrangement joins TRBV5-1 to TRBJ2-1; 11 nucleotides agree with TRBD2. CDR3 length: 15 amino acids. V shed 2 bases, J shed 15 bases, and the junction held 13 bases outside the gene matches. CDR1 and CDR2 (germline): SGHRS, YFSETQ. CDR3 in amino acids: CASSFLVAGGPGRFF. The DNA for the CDR3 is TGCGCCAGCAGCTTCCTAGTAGCGGGAGGGCCGGGACGGTTCTTC. The full variable domain, completed using reference TRBV5-1 and TRBJ2-1, is KAGVTQTPRYLIKTRGQQVTLSCSPISGHRSVSWYQQTPGQGLQFLFEYFSETQRNKGNFPGRFSGRQFSNSRSEMNVSTLELGDSALYLCASSFLVAGGPGRFFGPGTRLTVL.

This chain joins TRBV11-1 and TRBJ2-7, with TRBD2 matching 10 bases. The CDR3 runs 15 residues. Germline CDR1 reads SGHAT; CDR2 reads FQDESV (reference sequence). The J segment lost 2 bases and the V segment lost 5 bases, leaving 6 bases of the junction unmatched. CDR3 sequence reads: CASSPRTSGTYEQYF. CDR3 nucleotides: TGTGCCAGCAGCCCTCGGACTAGCGGAACCTACGAGCAGTACTTC.

This chain connects TRBV6-5 to TRBJ2-1, with D unresolved. The CDR3 loop spans 13 amino acids. Trimming stripped 8 bases from V and 5 bases from J, with 13 bases between. From germline, CDR1 is MNHEY and CDR2 SVGAGI. The CDR3 spells CASRLMAHNEQFF. CDR3 nucleotide sequence: TGTGCCAGCCGCTTGATGGCCCACAATGAGCAGTTCTTC.

The chain's CDR3 is CASSFSRGNTDTQYF. The CDR3 DNA is TGTGCCAGTAGTTTCTCCCGGGGAAACACAGATACGCAGTATTTT. This chain joins TRBV19 and TRBJ2-3; tentative D call: TRBD2 (5 bases). Per germline, CDR1 LNHDA and CDR2 SQIVND (reference sequence). This CDR3 region has 15 residues. Trimming took 5 bases from V and 2 from J, leaving 14 bases between them.

V gene TRBV25-1 combines with J gene TRBJ1-4; D perhaps matches TRBD1 (6 bases). Germline V gives CDR1 MGHDK, CDR2 SYGVNS. Between the trimmed V and J ends, which lost 8 bases and 7 bases, there was a span of 14 bases. This CDR3 spans 13 amino acids. The CDR3 protein is CASGGPSGEKLFF. CDR3 sequence (DNA): TGTGCCAGCGGGGGCCCGAGTGGTGAAAAACTGTTTTTT.

The rearrangement links TRBV28 to TRBJ1-5; D perhaps matches TRBD1 (5 bases). This CDR3 comprises 12 residues. The germline V gene has CDR1 MDHEN and CDR2 SYDVKM. With 6 bases removed from V and 5 bases from J, the gap between germline ends came to 8 bases. The DNA for the CDR3 is TGTGCCAGCAGCAGGGTTTATCAGCCCCAGCATTTT. Protein sequence: CASSRVYQPQHF.

J is TRBJ1-1 and V is TRBV7-2; D uncertain. The V end lost 5 bases, the J end lost 0 bases, and 7 bases lay between the germline ends. The CDR3 sequence is 13 residues long. Looked up from germline, CDR1 is SGHTA and CDR2 is FQGNSA. The CDR3 nucleotides read TGTGCCAGCAGCCCCCAGATGAACACTGAAGCTTTCTTT. Encoded protein: CASSPQMNTEAFF.

The rearrangement links TRBV5-6 to TRBJ1-6; 7 nucleotides match TRBD1. CDR1 and CDR2 from the germline V gene are SGHDT and YYEEEE. This CDR3 has 15 amino acids. Trimming removed 0 bases from V and 9 bases from J; junction bases left unmatched: 6. The CDR3 loop is CASSLGQGLGSPLHF. The CDR3, as DNA: TGTGCCAGCAGCTTGGGACAGGGTTTAGGTTCACCCCTCCACTTT.

The chain joins TRBV10-3 to TRBJ1-4, with a tentative D call TRBD1 (5 bases). Germline CDR1 is ENHRY and CDR2 is SYGVKD. V lost 6 bases and J 7 bases, leaving 12 bases between the germline ends. The CDR3 has 13 amino acids. The CDR3 DNA sequence: TGTGCCATCAGCACCACGGGGGGTGAAAAACTGTTTTTT. Residues: CAISTTGGEKLFF.

The chain recombines TRBV6-5 with TRBJ2-7; 11 bases are shared with TRBD1. CDR3 length: 15 amino acids. J was trimmed by 3 bases and V by 3 bases; bases with no gene match: 4. Germline-derived CDR1 and CDR2 are MNHEY and SVGAGI. The CDR3 DNA reads as TGTGCCAGCAGTTATGGACAGGGGGCGAGCTACGAGCAGTACTTC. Amino acids: CASSYGQGASYEQYF.

The rearrangement joins TRBV4-1 to TRBJ2-5; D gene uncertain. The J call is doubtful: the DNA matches TRBJ2-7 better. Germline V gives CDR1 MGHRA, CDR2 YSYEKL. This CDR3 spans 15 amino acids. The DNA of the CDR3 is TGCGCCAGCAGCCAAGGCACAGCCAGAGTGAACGAGCAGTACTTC. This codes for CASSQGTARVNEQYF.